The entry below gives a single TCR beta chain sequence along with its context. These data come from a study of blood T cell repertoires in COVID-19. Data came from immunoSEQ multiplex PCR; TCRdb stores just in-frame clones and leaves some out. Of some 77,000 clones in the sample, 70% to 85% were seen once. The germline V gene has CDR1 MGHRA and CDR2 YSYEKL. Trimming removed 0 bases from V and 7 bases from J, with 12 bases in between. CDR3 length: 14 residues. Sequencing was done on a sample of peripheral blood. This clonotype was obtained from an older woman with acute or convalescent COVID-19. The gene calls are TRBV4-1 and TRBJ2-5, with D hard to call. This chain's CDR3 is CASSQDPGSRTQYF. Written as DNA, the CDR3 is TGCGCCAGCAGCCAAGACCCGGGTTCGAGGACCCAGTACTTC.